Listed below are T cell receptor beta chains from one sample, sequenced in a study of T cell responses to AZD1222 COVID-19 vaccine. Clones were sequenced by immunoSEQ multiplex PCR, and TCRdb holds only the in-frame ones, with some missing. The table lists about 160,000 clones, about 89% of them singletons, with approximately 2% in the top ten. The sequences come from peripheral blood, collected on day 0 of AZD1222 vaccination. Every receptor here comes from an adult in good health. The CDR3 runs from the conserved cysteine through the conserved F or W. Fields, in order: D gene, clone size, J gene, V gene, CDR3 protein, CDR3 DNA. D genes are given only for firm matches. Only some rows state a clone size, as once, few, many or a class for expanded clones.

D: -
size: -
J: TRBJ1-4
V: TRBV3-1/TRBV3-2
CDR3: CASSQGAVGEKLFF
DNA: TGTGCCAGCAGCCAAGGGGCGGTGGGAGAAAAACTGTTTTTT

D: -
size: -
J: TRBJ1-6
V: TRBV28
CDR3: CASSTRGGFNSPLHF
DNA: TGTGCCAGCAGTACCCGTGGGGGTTTCAATTCACCCCTCCACTTT

D: -
size: -
J: TRBJ2-2
V: TRBV9
CDR3: CASSVVDGELFF
DNA: TGTGCCAGCAGCGTAGTTGACGGGGAGCTGTTTTTT

D: TRBD1
size: -
J: TRBJ1-2
V: TRBV19
CDR3: CASSTGQGARGYTF
DNA: TGTGCCAGTAGTACTGGACAGGGGGCGCGTGGCTACACCTTC

D: -
size: -
J: TRBJ1-1
V: TRBV19
CDR3: CASTILRGGTEAFF
DNA: TGTGCCAGTACTATATTACGGGGTGGAACTGAAGCTTTCTTT

D: TRBD2
size: -
J: TRBJ2-1
V: TRBV5-1
CDR3: CASSEGTSGNHEQFF
DNA: TGCGCCAGCAGCGAGGGGACTAGCGGGAACCATGAGCAGTTCTTC

D: TRBD1
size: -
J: TRBJ2-3
V: TRBV7-8
CDR3: CASSHGQASADTQYF
DNA: TGTGCCAGCAGCCACGGACAGGCCTCAGCAGATACGCAGTATTTT

D: -
size: -
J: TRBJ1-1
V: TRBV5-1
CDR3: CASSRDGMNTEAFF
DNA: TGCGCCAGCAGTCGGGACGGTATGAACACTGAAGCTTTCTTT

D: TRBD1
size: -
J: TRBJ1-1
V: TRBV29-1
CDR3: CSGSGGSTEAFF
DNA: TGCAGCGGTTCAGGGGGTTCAACTGAAGCTTTCTTT

D: -
size: few
J: TRBJ2-7
V: TRBV20-1
CDR3: CSANSPNEQYF
DNA: TGCAGTGCTAATTCACCCAACGAGCAGTACTTC

D: TRBD2
size: -
J: TRBJ2-1
V: TRBV5-1
CDR3: CASSPGTSGYNEQFF
DNA: TGCGCCAGCTCCCCCGGGACTAGCGGTTACAATGAGCAGTTCTTC

D: -
size: -
J: TRBJ2-1
V: TRBV14
CDR3: CASSQERGANEQFF
DNA: TGTGCCAGCAGCCAAGAGCGGGGAGCCAATGAGCAGTTCTTC

D: -
size: -
J: TRBJ1-4
V: TRBV4-1
CDR3: CASSQEGRAGEKLFF
DNA: TGCGCCAGCAGCCAAGAGGGCAGGGCAGGGGAAAAACTGTTTTTT

D: -
size: -
J: TRBJ2-2
V: TRBV9
CDR3: CASSALANTGELFF
DNA: TGTGCCAGCAGCGCGCTCGCTAACACCGGGGAGCTGTTTTTT

D: -
size: -
J: TRBJ1-3
V: TRBV18
CDR3: CASSLVVGSGNTIYF
DNA: TGTGCCAGCTCACTTGTCGTGGGGTCTGGAAACACCATATATTTT

D: -
size: -
J: TRBJ2-1
V: TRBV7-2
CDR3: CASSSEIYNEQFF
DNA: TGTGCCAGCAGCTCAGAAATCTACAATGAGCAGTTCTTC

D: -
size: -
J: TRBJ1-1
V: TRBV18
CDR3: CASSRGALAFF
DNA: TGTGCCAGCTCACGCGGGGCGTTGGCTTTCTTT

D: TRBD2
size: -
J: TRBJ2-2
V: TRBV7-3
CDR3: CASSETLAANTGELFF
DNA: TGTGCCAGCAGCGAGACACTAGCGGCGAACACCGGGGAGCTGTTTTTT

D: -
size: -
J: TRBJ2-3
V: TRBV3-1/TRBV3-2
CDR3: CASSQVRGASSTDTQYF
DNA: TGTGCCAGCAGCCAAGTTCGGGGGGCCTCTAGCACAGATACGCAGTATTTT

D: TRBD1
size: -
J: TRBJ1-1
V: TRBV18
CDR3: CASSPGQGAEAFF
DNA: TGTGCCAGCTCACCGGGACAGGGGGCTGAAGCTTTCTTT

D: -
size: -
J: TRBJ1-4
V: TRBV7-2
CDR3: CASSQARVGEKLFF
DNA: TGTGCCAGCAGCCAAGCAAGGGTCGGAGAAAAACTGTTTTTT

D: -
size: -
J: TRBJ1-1
V: TRBV5-1
CDR3: CASSLEGPNTEAFF
DNA: TGCGCCAGCAGCTTGGAGGGGCCGAACACTGAAGCTTTCTTT

D: -
size: once
J: TRBJ1-2
V: TRBV28
CDR3: CASSSGAPNYGYTF
DNA: TGTGCCAGCAGTTCTGGGGCACCCAACTATGGCTACACCTTC

D: -
size: -
J: TRBJ2-3
V: TRBV6-5
CDR3: CASSPKSSTDTQYF
DNA: TGTGCCAGCAGTCCGAAAAGTAGCACAGATACGCAGTATTTT

D: TRBD2
size: -
J: TRBJ2-7
V: TRBV2
CDR3: CASSGTSGGYEQYF
DNA: TGTGCCAGCAGTGGGACTAGCGGAGGCTACGAGCAGTACTTC

D: -
size: once
J: TRBJ1-4
V: TRBV5-5
CDR3: CASSDFRGEKLFF
DNA: TGTGCCAGCAGCGATTTCAGGGGTGAAAAACTGTTTTTT

D: TRBD1
size: -
J: TRBJ2-7
V: TRBV4-3
CDR3: CASSTRQGNYEQYF
DNA: TGCGCCAGCAGCACGAGACAGGGGAACTACGAGCAGTACTTC

D: TRBD1
size: -
J: TRBJ1-1
V: TRBV5-1
CDR3: CASSLVPDRARGEAFF
DNA: TGCGCCAGCAGCTTGGTTCCCGACAGGGCAAGGGGTGAAGCTTTCTTT

D: -
size: few
J: TRBJ2-2
V: TRBV27
CDR3: CASSFLAGIGELFF
DNA: TGTGCCAGCAGTTTCCTGGCGGGGATCGGGGAGCTGTTTTTT

D: TRBD2
size: -
J: TRBJ2-5
V: TRBV5-4
CDR3: CASSGSGGETQYF
DNA: TGTGCCAGCAGCGGGTCGGGGGGGGAGACCCAGTACTTC

D: TRBD1
size: -
J: TRBJ1-5
V: TRBV7-2
CDR3: CASSQTGISNQPQHF
DNA: TGTGCCAGCAGCCAGACAGGGATTAGCAATCAGCCCCAGCATTTT

D: TRBD1
size: once
J: TRBJ1-5
V: TRBV10-2
CDR3: CASRGTGDNQPQHF
DNA: TGCGCCAGCAGGGGGACAGGGGACAATCAGCCCCAGCATTTT

D: -
size: few
J: TRBJ1-1
V: TRBV5-5
CDR3: CASSRRTDEAFF
DNA: TGTGCCAGCAGCCGCAGGACAGATGAAGCTTTCTTT

D: TRBD1
size: -
J: TRBJ2-3
V: TRBV30
CDR3: CAWKGGRGLSTDTQYF
DNA: TGTGCCTGGAAGGGTGGCAGGGGGCTGAGCACAGATACGCAGTATTTT

D: -
size: -
J: TRBJ2-7
V: TRBV7-2
CDR3: CASSVVVGPYEQYF
DNA: TGTGCCAGCAGCGTCGTTGTAGGACCCTACGAGCAGTACTTC

D: -
size: -
J: TRBJ2-3
V: TRBV18
CDR3: CASSMAPMVDTQYF
DNA: TGTGCCAGCTCAATGGCCCCGATGGTTGATACGCAGTATTTT

D: -
size: -
J: TRBJ2-1
V: TRBV10-2
CDR3: CASSGLGYNEQFF
DNA: TGCGCCAGCAGTGGACTAGGCTACAATGAGCAGTTCTTC

D: -
size: -
J: TRBJ1-3
V: TRBV7-8
CDR3: CASSPGGASGNTIYF
DNA: TGTGCCAGCAGCCCAGGAGGGGCATCTGGAAACACCATATATTTT

D: -
size: -
J: TRBJ1-5
V: TRBV30
CDR3: CAWSVGHEHQPQHF
DNA: TGTGCCTGGAGTGTGGGACACGAACATCAGCCCCAGCATTTT

D: -
size: -
J: TRBJ2-7
V: TRBV25-1
CDR3: CASSEARGQGGEQYF
DNA: TGTGCCAGCAGTGAAGCTAGAGGGCAGGGTGGGGAGCAGTACTTC

D: TRBD2
size: -
J: TRBJ2-1
V: TRBV5-1
CDR3: CASSLVREGSNEQFF
DNA: TGCGCCAGCAGCTTGGTCCGGGAGGGGTCGAATGAGCAGTTCTTC

D: -
size: -
J: TRBJ2-3
V: TRBV7-9
CDR3: CASSRDGFSTDTQYF
DNA: TGTGCCAGCAGCCGGGACGGCTTCTCCACAGATACGCAGTATTTT

D: -
size: -
J: TRBJ1-1
V: TRBV6-2/TRBV6-3
CDR3: CASSYFPANTEAFF
DNA: TGTGCCAGCAGTTATTTTCCCGCGAACACTGAAGCTTTCTTT

D: TRBD1
size: -
J: TRBJ2-5
V: TRBV10-3
CDR3: CAISERGGLVQETQYF
DNA: TGTGCCATCAGTGAAAGAGGGGGCCTGGTACAAGAGACCCAGTACTTC

D: TRBD1
size: -
J: TRBJ2-7
V: TRBV9
CDR3: CASGQGAYEQYF
DNA: TGTGCCAGCGGACAGGGGGCCTACGAGCAGTACTTC

D: -
size: -
J: TRBJ2-7
V: TRBV10-1
CDR3: CASSGEWTSEQYF
DNA: TGCGCCAGCAGTGGGGAGTGGACATCCGAGCAGTACTTC

D: TRBD1
size: -
J: TRBJ1-1
V: TRBV14
CDR3: CASSLRTGANTEAFF
DNA: TGTGCCAGCAGCCTAAGGACAGGGGCTAACACTGAAGCTTTCTTT

D: TRBD2
size: -
J: TRBJ2-5
V: TRBV7-8
CDR3: CASSLIDVAGLRETQYF
DNA: TGTGCCAGCAGCTTAATCGATGTAGCGGGGCTCAGGGAGACCCAGTACTTC

D: TRBD1
size: -
J: TRBJ2-3
V: TRBV24-1
CDR3: CATSWGQALNTQYF
DNA: TGTGCCACCAGTTGGGGACAGGCCTTGAATACGCAGTATTTT

D: TRBD1
size: -
J: TRBJ1-2
V: TRBV28
CDR3: CASSKTGGQGGRYGYTF
DNA: TGTGCCAGCAGCAAGACCGGGGGACAGGGAGGTCGCTATGGCTACACCTTC

D: -
size: -
J: TRBJ2-1
V: TRBV27
CDR3: CASSPQGRFGNEQFF
DNA: TGTGCCAGCAGTCCACAGGGACGGTTCGGCAATGAGCAGTTCTTC

D: TRBD2
size: -
J: TRBJ2-7
V: TRBV10-3
CDR3: CATTLHGGNSNEQYF
DNA: TGTGCCACCACTCTTCACGGGGGGAATAGCAACGAGCAGTACTTC

D: -
size: -
J: TRBJ1-5
V: TRBV1
CDR3: CTSSQFETTMANPFYSNQPQHF
DNA: TGCACCAGCAGCCAATTCGAGACGACCATGGCGAACCCGTTTTATAGCAATCAGCCCCAGCATTTT

D: -
size: -
J: TRBJ2-5
V: TRBV6-5
CDR3: CASSYSEVAEGETQYF
DNA: TGTGCCAGCAGTTACTCGGAGGTAGCGGAAGGAGAGACCCAGTACTTC

D: TRBD1
size: -
J: TRBJ1-2
V: TRBV28
CDR3: CASSFPIGGYYGYTF
DNA: TGTGCCAGCAGTTTCCCTATAGGGGGCTACTATGGCTACACCTTC

D: TRBD1
size: -
J: TRBJ1-3
V: TRBV19
CDR3: CASWGDRTSSGNTIYF
DNA: TGTGCCAGCTGGGGGGACAGGACGAGCTCTGGAAACACCATATATTTT

D: -
size: -
J: TRBJ1-1
V: TRBV27
CDR3: CASSSRQLMNTEAFF
DNA: TGTGCCAGCAGTTCTCGACAGTTAATGAACACTGAAGCTTTCTTT

D: -
size: -
J: TRBJ2-2
V: TRBV5-1
CDR3: CASSLSPGELFF
DNA: TGCGCCAGCAGTTTAAGTCCCGGGGAGCTGTTTTTT

D: -
size: -
J: TRBJ2-7
V: TRBV27
CDR3: CASSRQQGYEQYF
DNA: TGTGCCAGCAGTCGCCAACAGGGCTACGAGCAGTACTTC